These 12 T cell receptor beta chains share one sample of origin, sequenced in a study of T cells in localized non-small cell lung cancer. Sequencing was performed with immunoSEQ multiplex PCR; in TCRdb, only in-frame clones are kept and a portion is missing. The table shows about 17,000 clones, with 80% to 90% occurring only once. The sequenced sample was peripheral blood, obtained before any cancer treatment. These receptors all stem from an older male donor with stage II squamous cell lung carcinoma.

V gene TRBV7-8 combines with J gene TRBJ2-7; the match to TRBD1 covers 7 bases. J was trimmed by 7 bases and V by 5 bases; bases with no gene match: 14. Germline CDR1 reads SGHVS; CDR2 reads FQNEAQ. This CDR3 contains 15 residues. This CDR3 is CASSPSEGARWEQYF. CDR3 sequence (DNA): TGTGCCAGCAGCCCAAGCGAGGGGGCGCGGTGGGAGCAGTACTTC.

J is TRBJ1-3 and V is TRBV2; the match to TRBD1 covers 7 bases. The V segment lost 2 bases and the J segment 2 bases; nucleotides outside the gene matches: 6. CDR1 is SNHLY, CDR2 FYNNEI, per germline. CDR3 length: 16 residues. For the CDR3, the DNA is TGTGCCAGCAGTGAAATGGCGACAGGGACTGGAAACACCATATATTTT. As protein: CASSEMATGTGNTIYF.

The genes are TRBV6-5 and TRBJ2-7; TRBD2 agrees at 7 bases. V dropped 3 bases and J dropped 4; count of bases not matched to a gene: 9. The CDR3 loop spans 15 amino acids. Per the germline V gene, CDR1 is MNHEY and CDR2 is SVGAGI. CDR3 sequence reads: CASSYLGGIGYEQYF. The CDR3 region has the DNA TGTGCCAGCAGTTATTTGGGAGGGATAGGGTACGAGCAGTACTTC.

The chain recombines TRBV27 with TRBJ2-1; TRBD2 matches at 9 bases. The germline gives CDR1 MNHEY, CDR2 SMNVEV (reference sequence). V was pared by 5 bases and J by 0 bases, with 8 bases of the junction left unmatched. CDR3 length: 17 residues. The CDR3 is CASSLGLAGSSYNEQFF. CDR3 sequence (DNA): TGTGCCAGCAGTCTGGGGCTAGCGGGGAGCTCCTACAATGAGCAGTTCTTC.

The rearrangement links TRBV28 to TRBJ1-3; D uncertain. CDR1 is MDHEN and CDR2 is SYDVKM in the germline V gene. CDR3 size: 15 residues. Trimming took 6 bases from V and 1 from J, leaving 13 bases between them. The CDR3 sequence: CASSPPNLSGNTIYF. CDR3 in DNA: TGTGCCAGCAGCCCCCCTAATCTTTCTGGAAACACCATATATTTT.

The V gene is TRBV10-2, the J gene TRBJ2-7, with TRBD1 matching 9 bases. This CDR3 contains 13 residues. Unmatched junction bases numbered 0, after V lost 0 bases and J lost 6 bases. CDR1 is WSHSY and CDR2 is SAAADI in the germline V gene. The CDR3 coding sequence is TGCGCCAGCAGTGAGTCGACAGGGGGCGAGCAGTACTTC. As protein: CASSESTGGEQYF.

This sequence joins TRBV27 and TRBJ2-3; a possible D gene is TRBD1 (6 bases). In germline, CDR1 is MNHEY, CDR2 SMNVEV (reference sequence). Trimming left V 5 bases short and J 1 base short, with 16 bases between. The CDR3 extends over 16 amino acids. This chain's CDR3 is CASSPNRVGGTDTQYF. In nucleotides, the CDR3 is TGTGCCAGCAGTCCAAACAGGGTCGGGGGCACAGATACGCAGTATTTT.

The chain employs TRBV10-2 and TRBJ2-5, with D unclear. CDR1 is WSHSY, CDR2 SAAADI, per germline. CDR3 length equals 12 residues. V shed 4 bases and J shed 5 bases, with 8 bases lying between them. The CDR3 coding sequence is TGCGCCAGCAGTGGAAATTCGGAGACCCAGTACTTC. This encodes CASSGNSETQYF.

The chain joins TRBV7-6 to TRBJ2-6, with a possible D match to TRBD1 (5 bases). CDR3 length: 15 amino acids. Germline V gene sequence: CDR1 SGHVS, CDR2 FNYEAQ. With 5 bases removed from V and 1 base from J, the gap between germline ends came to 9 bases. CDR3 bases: TGTGCCAGCAGCCCGACAGATTCTGGGGCCAACGTCCTGACTTTC. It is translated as CASSPTDSGANVLTF.

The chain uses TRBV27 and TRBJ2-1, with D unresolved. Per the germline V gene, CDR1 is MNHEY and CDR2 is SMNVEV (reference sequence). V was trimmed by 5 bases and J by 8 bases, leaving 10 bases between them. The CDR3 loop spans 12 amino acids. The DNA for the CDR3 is TGTGCCAGCAGTCAACGGTGGGATGAGCAGTTCTTC. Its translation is CASSQRWDEQFF.

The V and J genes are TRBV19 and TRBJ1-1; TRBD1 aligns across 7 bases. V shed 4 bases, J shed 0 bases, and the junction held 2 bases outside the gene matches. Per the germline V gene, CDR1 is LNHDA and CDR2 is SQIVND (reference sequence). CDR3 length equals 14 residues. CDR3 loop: CASSTGTVNTEAFF. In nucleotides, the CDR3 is TGTGCCAGTAGTACCGGGACAGTGAACACTGAAGCTTTCTTT.

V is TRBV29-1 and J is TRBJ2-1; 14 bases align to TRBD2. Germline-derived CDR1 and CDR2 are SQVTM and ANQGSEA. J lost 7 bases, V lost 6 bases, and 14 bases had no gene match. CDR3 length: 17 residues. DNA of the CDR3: TGCAGCGTCACAACGCGACTAGCGGGAGGGCCTACGAATGAGCAGTTCTTC. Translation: CSVTTRLAGGPTNEQFF.